The rows below give T cell receptor beta chains drawn from one sample of a study of blood T cell repertoires in COVID-19. Assay: immunoSEQ multiplex PCR; the TCRdb copy retains only in-frame clones and omits some. The sample contains a few hundred thousand clones, more than 75% of which appear only once. The sample taken for sequencing was PBMCs or T cells enriched from blood (not recorded which). The source of these receptors is a woman in her sixties or seventies in a cohort exposed to, infected with or recovered from COVID-19 (not recorded which). CDR3s include the opening cysteine and the closing phenylalanine or tryptophan. The order of the fields is V gene, CDR3 protein.

V: TRBV27
CDR3: CASSLRRQGASNQPQHF

V: TRBV6-5
CDR3: CASSYAGGISGNTIYF

V: TRBV15
CDR3: CATSRAPPPTGYEQYF

V: TRBV28
CDR3: CASSLRSSGNTIYF

V: TRBV9
CDR3: CASSVVASGSTGELFF

V: TRBV5-5
CDR3: CASSLDFYGYTF

V: TRBV28
CDR3: CASSPGTSGSHEQFF

V: TRBV5-1
CDR3: CASSLVAGMYEQYF

V: TRBV19
CDR3: CASSPLTGGSQPQHF

V: TRBV6-5
CDR3: CASTLKPSYEQYF

V: TRBV6-5
CDR3: CASSSSGSGNEQYF

V: TRBV20-1
CDR3: CSARRSTEAFF

V: TRBV15
CDR3: CATSSRQLAGLSGANVLTF

V: TRBV5-1
CDR3: CASSLGAGGPSEQYF

V: TRBV7-2
CDR3: CASSSRGRTYNEQFF

V: TRBV7-9
CDR3: CASSLGGATNYGYTF

V: TRBV29-1
CDR3: CSVSRLAGPFSYEQYF

V: TRBV28
CDR3: CASSFSGLAGFTDTQYF

V: TRBV21-1
CDR3: CASSKVGDSEAFF

V: TRBV12-3/TRBV12-4
CDR3: CASSSFLRWAFF

V: TRBV5-1
CDR3: CASSLGAYSNQPQHF

V: TRBV27
CDR3: CASSIRGPSNSPLHF

V: TRBV2
CDR3: CASSEATSGAKNIQYF